Detailed here is one TCR beta chain. The data derive from a study of blood T cell repertoires in COVID-19. Background on the study: The United States, Italy and Spain were the sources of the acute and convalescent COVID-19 samples.

Some clones are missing from TCRdb's copy, which holds only in-frame ones; the method was immunoSEQ multiplex PCR. The sample comprises about 230,000 clones, about nine tenths of which are singletons, and about 2.5% rests with the top ten. The germline V gene encodes CDR1 SGHNT and CDR2 YYREEE (reference sequence). This CDR3 has 15 amino acids. V trimming: 0 bases; J trimming: 8 bases; junction bases outside the gene matches: 5. This clonotype was sampled from a woman aged 60 to 75 with acute or convalescent COVID-19. The rearrangement joins TRBV5-4 to TRBJ1-6, with 7 positions matching TRBD1. The specimen was peripheral blood. CDR3 protein: CASSLAGTVDSPLHF. The CDR3 region has the DNA TGTGCCAGCAGCTTGGCCGGGACAGTTGATTCACCCCTCCACTTT.